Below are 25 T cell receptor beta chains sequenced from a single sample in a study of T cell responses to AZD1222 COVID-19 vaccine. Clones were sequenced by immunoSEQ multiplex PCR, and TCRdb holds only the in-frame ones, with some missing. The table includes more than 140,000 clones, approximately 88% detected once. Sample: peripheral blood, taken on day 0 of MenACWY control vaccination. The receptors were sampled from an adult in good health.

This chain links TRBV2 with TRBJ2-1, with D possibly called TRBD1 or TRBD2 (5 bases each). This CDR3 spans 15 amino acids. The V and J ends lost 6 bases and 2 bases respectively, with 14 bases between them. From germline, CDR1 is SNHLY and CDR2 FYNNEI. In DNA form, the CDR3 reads TGTGCCAGCAGGGTCGGGACGGAACCCTACAATGAGCAGTTCTTC. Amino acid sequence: CASRVGTEPYNEQFF.

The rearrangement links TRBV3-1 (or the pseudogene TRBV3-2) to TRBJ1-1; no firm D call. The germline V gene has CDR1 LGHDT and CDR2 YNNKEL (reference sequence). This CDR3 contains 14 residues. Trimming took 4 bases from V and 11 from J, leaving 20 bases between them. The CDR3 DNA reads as TGTGCCAGCAGCCTGGCGACCGGGCAAAATGGGGCTTTCTTT. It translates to CASSLATGQNGAFF.

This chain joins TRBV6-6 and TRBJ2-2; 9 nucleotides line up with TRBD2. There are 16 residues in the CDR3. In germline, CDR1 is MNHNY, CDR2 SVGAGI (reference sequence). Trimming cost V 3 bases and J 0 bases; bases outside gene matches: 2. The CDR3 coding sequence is TGTGCCAGCAGTTATAGCGGGGGAACGAACACCGGGGAGCTGTTTTTT. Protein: CASSYSGGTNTGELFF.

The CDR3 is CASSMGRISGNTIYF. DNA of the CDR3: TGTGCCAGCAGCATGGGACGGATCTCTGGAAACACCATATATTTT. The chain recombines TRBV7-9 with TRBJ1-3, with D perhaps matching TRBD1 (5 bases). Germline V gives CDR1 SEHNR, CDR2 FQNEAQ (reference sequence). The CDR3 has 15 amino acids. V was cut by 5 bases and J by 0 bases, with 11 bases left in between.

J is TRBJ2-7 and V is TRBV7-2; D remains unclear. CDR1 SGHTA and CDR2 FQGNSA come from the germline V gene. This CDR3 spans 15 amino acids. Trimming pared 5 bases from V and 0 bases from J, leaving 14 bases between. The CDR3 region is CASSLQGPSSYEQYF. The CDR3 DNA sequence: TGTGCCAGCAGCCTACAAGGCCCCAGCTCCTACGAGCAGTACTTC. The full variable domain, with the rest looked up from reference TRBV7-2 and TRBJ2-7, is GAGVSQSPSNKVTEKGKDVELRCDPISGHTALYWYRQSLGQGLEFLIYFQGNSAPDKSGLPSDRFSAERTGGSVSTLTIQRTQQEDSAVYLCASSLQGPSSYEQYFGPGTRLTVT.

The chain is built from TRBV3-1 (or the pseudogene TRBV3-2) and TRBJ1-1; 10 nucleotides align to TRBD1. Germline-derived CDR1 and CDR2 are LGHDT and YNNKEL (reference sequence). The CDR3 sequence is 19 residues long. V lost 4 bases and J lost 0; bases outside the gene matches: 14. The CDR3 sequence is CASSPRLGQGEWVNTEAFF. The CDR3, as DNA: TGTGCCAGCAGCCCCCGACTCGGACAGGGGGAATGGGTGAACACTGAAGCTTTCTTT.

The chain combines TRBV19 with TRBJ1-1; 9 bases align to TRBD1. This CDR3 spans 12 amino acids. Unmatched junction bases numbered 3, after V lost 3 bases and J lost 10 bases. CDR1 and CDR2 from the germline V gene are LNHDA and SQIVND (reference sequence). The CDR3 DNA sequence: TGTGCCAGTAGTATTAGACAGGGGGTAGCTTTCTTT. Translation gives CASSIRQGVAFF.

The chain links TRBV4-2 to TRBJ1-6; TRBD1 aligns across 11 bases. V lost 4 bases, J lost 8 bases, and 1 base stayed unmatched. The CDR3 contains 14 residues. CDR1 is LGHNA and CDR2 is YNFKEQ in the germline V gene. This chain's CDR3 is CASSPDRGHSPLHF. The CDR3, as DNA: TGTGCCAGCAGCCCGGACAGGGGGCATTCACCCCTCCACTTT.

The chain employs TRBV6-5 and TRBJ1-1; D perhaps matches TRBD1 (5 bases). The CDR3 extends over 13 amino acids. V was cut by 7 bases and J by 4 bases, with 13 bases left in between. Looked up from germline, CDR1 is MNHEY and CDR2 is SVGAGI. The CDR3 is CASTRQTFTEAFF. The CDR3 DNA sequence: TGTGCCAGCACTAGACAGACCTTCACTGAAGCTTTCTTT.

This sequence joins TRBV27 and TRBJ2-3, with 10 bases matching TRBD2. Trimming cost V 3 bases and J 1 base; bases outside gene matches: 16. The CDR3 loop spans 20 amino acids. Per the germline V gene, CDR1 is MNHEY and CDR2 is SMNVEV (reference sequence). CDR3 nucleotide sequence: TGTGCCAGCAGTTTTGGGTGGGCTAGCGGGAGACCGCAGGGCACAGATACGCAGTATTTT. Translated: CASSFGWASGRPQGTDTQYF.

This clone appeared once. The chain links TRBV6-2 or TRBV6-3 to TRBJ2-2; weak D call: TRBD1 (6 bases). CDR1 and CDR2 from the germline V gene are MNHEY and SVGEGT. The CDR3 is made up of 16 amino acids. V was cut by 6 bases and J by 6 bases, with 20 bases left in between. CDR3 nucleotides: TGTGCCAGCAGCTTTCACACCGGGACAAACTCCGGGGAGCTGTTTTTT. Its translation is CASSFHTGTNSGELFF.

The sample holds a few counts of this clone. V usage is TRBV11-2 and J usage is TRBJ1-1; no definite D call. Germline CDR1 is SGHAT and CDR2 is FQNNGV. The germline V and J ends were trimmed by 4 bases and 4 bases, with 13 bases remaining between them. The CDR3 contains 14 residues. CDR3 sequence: CASSYSLRSTEAFF. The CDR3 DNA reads TGTGCCAGCAGCTATTCACTCCGGAGCACTGAAGCTTTCTTT.

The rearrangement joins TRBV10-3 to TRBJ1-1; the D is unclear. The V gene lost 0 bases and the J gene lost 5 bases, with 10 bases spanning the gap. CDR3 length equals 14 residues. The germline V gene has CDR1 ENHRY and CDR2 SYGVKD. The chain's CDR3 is CAISESTAATEAFF. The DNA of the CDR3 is TGTGCCATCAGTGAGTCAACCGCGGCTACTGAAGCTTTCTTT.

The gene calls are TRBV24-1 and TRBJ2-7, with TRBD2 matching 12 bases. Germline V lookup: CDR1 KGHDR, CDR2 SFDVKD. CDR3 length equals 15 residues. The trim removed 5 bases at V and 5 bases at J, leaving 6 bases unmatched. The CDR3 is CATSGRTSGKNEQYF. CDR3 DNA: TGTGCCACCAGTGGCCGGACTAGCGGGAAAAACGAGCAGTACTTC.

The CDR3 nucleotides read TGTGCCAGCAGCACTTTTGGAACGACAGTTAGTGGCTACACCTTC. It yields the protein CASSTFGTTVSGYTF. The chain employs TRBV9 and TRBJ1-2, with a weak D call TRBD1 (5 bases). Between the trimmed V and J ends, which lost 4 bases and 7 bases, there was a span of 20 bases. CDR1 SGDLS and CDR2 YYNGEE come from the germline V gene. The CDR3 consists of 15 residues.

The CDR3 sequence is CASSFEGDYGYTF. As DNA, the CDR3 is TGTGCCAGCTCATTTGAGGGAGACTATGGCTACACCTTC. The V and J genes are TRBV18 and TRBJ1-2; D call uncertain. This CDR3 spans 13 amino acids. The germline V gene encodes CDR1 KGHSH and CDR2 LQKENI. V was cut by 5 bases and J by 3 bases, with 10 bases left in between. The variable domain in full, with the rest retrieved from reference TRBV18 and TRBJ1-2, is NAGVMQNPRHLVRRRGQEARLRCSPMKGHSHVYWYRQLPEEGLKFMVYLQKENIIDESGMPKERFSAEFPKEGPSILRIQQVVRGDSAAYFCASSFEGDYGYTFGSGTRLTVV.

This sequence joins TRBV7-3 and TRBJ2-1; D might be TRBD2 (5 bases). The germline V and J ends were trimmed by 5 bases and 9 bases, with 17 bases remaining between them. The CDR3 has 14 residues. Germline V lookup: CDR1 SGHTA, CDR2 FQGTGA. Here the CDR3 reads CASSLDSVGPEQFF. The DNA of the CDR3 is TGTGCCAGCAGCCTGGATAGCGTCGGGCCTGAGCAGTTCTTC.

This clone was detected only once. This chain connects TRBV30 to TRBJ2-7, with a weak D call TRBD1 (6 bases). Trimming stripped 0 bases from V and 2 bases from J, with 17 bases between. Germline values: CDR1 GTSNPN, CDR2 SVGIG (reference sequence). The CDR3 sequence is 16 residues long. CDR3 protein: CAWSVPQGPGAYEQYF. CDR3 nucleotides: TGTGCCTGGAGTGTACCCCAGGGGCCCGGGGCCTACGAGCAGTACTTC.

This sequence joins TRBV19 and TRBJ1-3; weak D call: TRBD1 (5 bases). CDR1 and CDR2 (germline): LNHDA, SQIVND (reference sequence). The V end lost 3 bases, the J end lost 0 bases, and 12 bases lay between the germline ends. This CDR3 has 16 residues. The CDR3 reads CASSILRTTSGNTIYF. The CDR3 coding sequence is TGTGCCAGTAGTATCTTAAGGACAACCTCTGGAAACACCATATATTTT.

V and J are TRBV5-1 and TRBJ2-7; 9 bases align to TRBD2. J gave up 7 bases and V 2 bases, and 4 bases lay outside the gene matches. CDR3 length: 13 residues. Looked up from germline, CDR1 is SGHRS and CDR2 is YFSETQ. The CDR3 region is CASSFSGSWEQYF. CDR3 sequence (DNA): TGCGCCAGCAGCTTTAGCGGGAGTTGGGAGCAGTACTTC.

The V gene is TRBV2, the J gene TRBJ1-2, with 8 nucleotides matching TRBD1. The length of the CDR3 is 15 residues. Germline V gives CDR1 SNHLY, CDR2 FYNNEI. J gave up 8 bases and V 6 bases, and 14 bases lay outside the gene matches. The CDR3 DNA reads TGTGCCAGCAGAGTCCGGGACAGGATTCTCGGGGGCTACACCTTC. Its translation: CASRVRDRILGGYTF.

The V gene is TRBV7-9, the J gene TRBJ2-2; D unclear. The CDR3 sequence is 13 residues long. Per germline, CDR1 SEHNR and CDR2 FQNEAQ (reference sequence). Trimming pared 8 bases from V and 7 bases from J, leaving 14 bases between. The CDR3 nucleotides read TGTGCCAGCTTCAGTAGTCGTATCGGGGAGCTGTTTTTT. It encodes CASFSSRIGELFF.

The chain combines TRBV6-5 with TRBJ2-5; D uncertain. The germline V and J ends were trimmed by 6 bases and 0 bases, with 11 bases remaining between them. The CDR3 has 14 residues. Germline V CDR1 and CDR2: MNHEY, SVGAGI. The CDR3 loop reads CASRGSWYQETQYF. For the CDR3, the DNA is TGTGCCAGCAGAGGAAGTTGGTACCAAGAGACCCAGTACTTC.

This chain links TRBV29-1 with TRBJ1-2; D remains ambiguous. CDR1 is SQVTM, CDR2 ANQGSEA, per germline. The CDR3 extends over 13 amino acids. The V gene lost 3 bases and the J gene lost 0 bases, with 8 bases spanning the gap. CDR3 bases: TGCAGCGTTGAGCTACAGACTAACTATGGCTACACCTTC. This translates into CSVELQTNYGYTF.

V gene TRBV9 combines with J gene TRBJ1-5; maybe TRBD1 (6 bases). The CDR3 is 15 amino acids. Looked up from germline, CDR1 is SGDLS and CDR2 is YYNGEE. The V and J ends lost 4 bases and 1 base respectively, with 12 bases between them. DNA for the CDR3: TGTGCCAGCAGCCCCGGACAGAACAGCAATCAGCCCCAGCATTTT. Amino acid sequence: CASSPGQNSNQPQHF.